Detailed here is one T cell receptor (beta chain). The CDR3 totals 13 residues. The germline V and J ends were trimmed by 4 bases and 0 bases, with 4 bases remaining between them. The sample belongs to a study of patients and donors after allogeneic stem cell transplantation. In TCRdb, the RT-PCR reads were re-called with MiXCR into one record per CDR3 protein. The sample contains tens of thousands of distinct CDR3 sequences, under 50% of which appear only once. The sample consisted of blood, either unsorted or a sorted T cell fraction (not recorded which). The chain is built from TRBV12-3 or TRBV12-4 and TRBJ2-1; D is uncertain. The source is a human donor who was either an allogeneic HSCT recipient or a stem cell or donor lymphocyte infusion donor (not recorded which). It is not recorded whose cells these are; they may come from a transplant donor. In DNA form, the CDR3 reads TGTGCCAGCAGTTCCCACTCCTACAATGAGCAGTTCTTC. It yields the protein CASSSHSYNEQFF.